The 30 T cell receptor beta chains given below trace back to one sample, sequenced in a study of blood T cell repertoires in COVID-19. TCRdb's copy holds only in-frame clones and misses some; the assay was immunoSEQ multiplex PCR. Altogether some 70,000 clones are present, around 80% being singletons, with the ten largest covering roughly 13%. The sequencing input was peripheral blood. These receptors all come from a man aged 45-65 years with COVID-19, enrolled during active disease.

The chain uses TRBV19 and TRBJ2-1, with TRBD2 identical over 12 bases. The CDR3 sequence is 15 residues long. Looked up from germline, CDR1 is LNHDA and CDR2 is SQIVND (reference sequence). V lost 5 bases and J lost 7; bases outside the gene matches: 6. The CDR3 sequence is CASSFGTSGSNEQFF. The CDR3 DNA reads as TGTGCCAGTAGTTTCGGGACTAGCGGGTCGAATGAGCAGTTCTTC.

The CDR3 nucleotides read TGTGCCAGTAGTCCCAGACAGGGGCGGGGGCAAGAGACCCAGTACTTC. Its translation: CASSPRQGRGQETQYF. V usage is TRBV19 and J usage is TRBJ2-5; the D gene is possibly TRBD1 (8 bases). The germline V gene encodes CDR1 LNHDA and CDR2 SQIVND (reference sequence). The CDR3 loop spans 16 amino acids. The germline V and J ends were trimmed by 5 bases and 2 bases, with 18 bases remaining between them.

This clone was recorded only once. V gene TRBV5-1 combines with J gene TRBJ1-4; 9 positions match TRBD1. This CDR3 has 14 residues. CDR1 and CDR2 from the germline V gene are SGHRS and YFSETQ. J lost 8 bases, V lost 4 bases, and 6 bases had no gene match. Written as DNA, the CDR3 is TGCGCCAGCAGCAGGGACAGGGTGGGGGAAAAACTGTTTTTT. Amino acids: CASSRDRVGEKLFF.

This rearrangement joins TRBV5-4 to TRBJ1-6; 8 nucleotides match TRBD1. Germline trimming cut 1 base from V and 11 bases from J; bases unmatched to any gene: 8. The germline V gene encodes CDR1 SGHNT and CDR2 YYREEE (reference sequence). This CDR3 is built from 15 residues. The CDR3, as DNA: TGTGCCAGCAGCTTGTCTGGACAGGGAGCTACACCCCTCCACTTT. The encoded protein is CASSLSGQGATPLHF.

This clone was recorded only once. The rearrangement uses TRBV18 and TRBJ2-1; perhaps TRBD1 as D (6 bases). Germline CDR1 reads KGHSH; CDR2 reads LQKENI. The CDR3 is 16 residues long. The V end lost 2 bases, the J end lost 2 bases, and 13 bases lay between the germline ends. The DNA for the CDR3 is TGTGCCAGCTCACCAGGGGGCGGGCGGACCTACAATGAGCAGTTCTTC. Amino acids: CASSPGGGRTYNEQFF. The variable domain in full, completed from reference TRBV18 and TRBJ2-1, reads NAGVMQNPRHLVRRRGQEARLRCSPMKGHSHVYWYRQLPEEGLKFMVYLQKENIIDESGMPKERFSAEFPKEGPSILRIQQVVRGDSAAYFCASSPGGGRTYNEQFFGPGTRLTVL.

This clone was seen a single time. The chain is built from TRBV5-1 and TRBJ2-1; weak D call: TRBD2 (5 bases). Trimming took off 0 bases at V and 0 bases at J, with 7 bases between the two ends. The CDR3 has 15 residues. CDR1 is SGHRS and CDR2 is YFSETQ in the germline V gene. This CDR3 is CASSLGLNSYNEQFF. CDR3 nucleotides: TGCGCCAGCAGCTTGGGACTAAACTCCTACAATGAGCAGTTCTTC.

V and J are TRBV24-1 and TRBJ2-3, with 9 bases aligning to TRBD1. With 4 bases clipped from V and 2 bases from J, the junction kept 6 bases outside the gene matches. This CDR3 spans 16 amino acids. The germline gives CDR1 KGHDR, CDR2 SFDVKD. Here the CDR3 DNA reads TGTGCCACCAGTGACCCCCGGACAGGGGACACAGATACGCAGTATTTT. Translated, it gives CATSDPRTGDTDTQYF.

This sequence joins TRBV6-5 and TRBJ2-7; D is perhaps TRBD1 (5 bases). Per germline, CDR1 MNHEY and CDR2 SVGAGI. CDR3 length: 13 residues. V dropped 6 bases and J dropped 3 bases, with 12 bases sitting between them. The CDR3 loop reads CASRRTTNYEQYF. The CDR3 region has the DNA TGTGCCAGCAGGAGGACAACCAACTACGAGCAGTACTTC.

The chain employs TRBV6-2 or TRBV6-3 and TRBJ2-7, with 7 bases fitting TRBD1. This CDR3 is built from 14 residues. The J segment lost 6 bases and the V segment lost 7 bases, leaving 12 bases of the junction unmatched. Per the germline V gene, CDR1 is MNHEY and CDR2 is SVGEGT. This CDR3 is CASNPLGTVGEQYF. The CDR3 bases are TGTGCCAGCAACCCTCTCGGGACAGTAGGCGAGCAGTACTTC.

The chain uses TRBV4-3 and TRBJ1-3; TRBD1 aligns across 7 bases. J was trimmed by 0 bases and V by 1 base; bases with no gene match: 6. The CDR3 is 17 residues long. Germline V lookup: CDR1 LGHNA, CDR2 YSLEER. The CDR3 DNA is TGCGCCAGCAGCCAAGGGACAGGCGCTAGCTCTGGAAACACCATATATTTT. Translated, it gives CASSQGTGASSGNTIYF.

The CDR3 loop reads CAWSQAFGVGYEQYF. In nucleotides, the CDR3 is TGTGCCTGGAGCCAAGCCTTCGGGGTCGGGTACGAGCAGTACTTC. The genes are TRBV30 and TRBJ2-7; D possibly corresponds to TRBD2 (5 bases). The CDR3 extends over 15 amino acids. CDR1 GTSNPN and CDR2 SVGIG come from the germline V gene (reference sequence). V gave up 3 bases and J gave up 4 bases, with 19 bases separating them.

The chain has TRBV4-2 and TRBJ1-2; 7 bases agree with TRBD1. With 4 bases clipped from V and 3 bases from J, the junction kept 2 bases outside the gene matches. This CDR3 has 13 amino acids. Germline V CDR1 and CDR2: LGHNA, YNFKEQ. The CDR3 bases are TGTGCCAGCAGCCCCGGACAGGACTATGGCTACACCTTC. Amino acid sequence: CASSPGQDYGYTF.

This clone was observed a handful of times. The chain uses TRBV5-6 and TRBJ1-5, with D perhaps TRBD1 (6 bases). Germline V gene sequence: CDR1 SGHDT, CDR2 YYEEEE. This CDR3 spans 15 amino acids. Trimming removed 1 base at V and 4 bases at J, with 12 bases between. The CDR3 sequence is CASSLYRVKNQPQHF. The CDR3 bases are TGTGCCAGCAGCTTGTACAGGGTAAAGAATCAGCCCCAGCATTTT.

The gene calls are TRBV28 and TRBJ2-7, with 11 bases matching TRBD1. Germline V CDR1 and CDR2: MDHEN, SYDVKM. This CDR3 has 14 amino acids. J was trimmed by 3 bases and V by 5 bases; bases with no gene match: 3. In DNA, the CDR3 is TGTGCCAGCAGTCCCGGGACAGGGGGCTACGAGCAGTACTTC. Protein sequence: CASSPGTGGYEQYF.

Concerning this clone itself: In the same sample, other DNA sequences code for this CDR3. This rearrangement joins TRBV5-1 to TRBJ1-1; a weak D match, TRBD1 (6 bases). V dropped 0 bases and J dropped 1 base, with 7 bases sitting between them. From germline, CDR1 is SGHRS and CDR2 YFSETQ. CDR3 size: 14 residues. CDR3 loop: CASSLGTANTEAFF. CDR3 nucleotides: TGCGCCAGCAGCTTGGGGACAGCGAACACTGAAGCTTTCTTT. Complete variable domain (other parts from reference TRBV5-1 and TRBJ1-1): KAGVTQTPRYLIKTRGQQVTLSCSPISGHRSVSWYQQTPGQGLQFLFEYFSETQRNKGNFPGRFSGRQFSNSRSEMNVSTLELGDSALYLCASSLGTANTEAFFGQGTRLTVV.

This rearrangement joins TRBV28 to TRBJ1-2; possible D gene TRBD1, 5 bases. Germline V lookup: CDR1 MDHEN, CDR2 SYDVKM. The V end was cut by 4 bases, the J end by 3 bases, with 21 bases between. This CDR3 is built from 17 residues. In nucleotides, the CDR3 is TGTGCCAGCAGTTCCACTGTGGGCGGAGTAGGGGACTATGGCTACACCTTC. Translated: CASSSTVGGVGDYGYTF.

J is TRBJ1-5 and V is TRBV6-1, with D perhaps TRBD1 (5 bases). Between the trimmed V and J ends, which lost 3 bases and 2 bases, there was a span of 5 bases. Germline CDR1 reads MNHNS; CDR2 reads SASEGT. The CDR3 spans 13 residues. Here the CDR3 reads CASSDRGNQPQHF. The CDR3 bases are TGTGCCAGCAGTGACAGGGGCAATCAGCCCCAGCATTTT.

This chain connects TRBV11-1 to TRBJ2-1, with TRBD2 as a possible D gene (5 bases). Germline-derived CDR1 and CDR2 are SGHAT and FQDESV (reference sequence). Trimming stripped 1 base from V and 5 bases from J, with 6 bases between. The CDR3 is made up of 13 amino acids. The CDR3 is CASSLELDNEQFF. The CDR3 bases are TGTGCCAGCAGCTTAGAACTAGACAATGAGCAGTTCTTC.

The V gene is TRBV28, the J gene TRBJ1-2; D is uncertain. CDR3 size: 14 residues. The V end was cut by 2 bases, the J end by 4 bases, with 11 bases between. CDR1 and CDR2 (germline): MDHEN, SYDVKM. CDR3: CASSLIGHLYGYTF. The CDR3, as DNA: TGTGCCAGCAGTTTAATTGGGCACCTCTATGGCTACACCTTC.

V usage is TRBV7-2 and J usage is TRBJ2-7, with D tentatively TRBD1 (6 bases). V was shortened by 4 bases and J by 6 bases, with 13 bases between the two germline ends. The CDR3 has 13 amino acids. The germline CDR1 and CDR2 sequences are SGHTA and FQGNSA. The CDR3 region is CASSYTTGIEQYF. The DNA of the CDR3 is TGTGCCAGCAGCTATACCACAGGGATCGAGCAGTACTTC.

This chain links TRBV5-1 with TRBJ2-7, with 8 bases aligning to TRBD2. Germline CDR1 reads SGHRS; CDR2 reads YFSETQ. This CDR3 has 17 residues. The ends lost 5 bases at V and 1 base at J; junction bases unmatched: 14. The DNA for the CDR3 is TGCGCCAGCAGTTCGGTTAGCGGGACAAAAAGGTCCTACGAGCAGTACTTC. Its translation is CASSSVSGTKRSYEQYF. Full variable domain (remainder filled in from reference TRBV5-1 and TRBJ2-7): KAGVTQTPRYLIKTRGQQVTLSCSPISGHRSVSWYQQTPGQGLQFLFEYFSETQRNKGNFPGRFSGRQFSNSRSEMNVSTLELGDSALYLCASSSVSGTKRSYEQYFGPGTRLTVT.

The CDR3 DNA sequence: TGTGCCAGCAGTTCAATTAAGAAGCCCGATGAGCAGTTCTTC. The encoded protein is CASSSIKKPDEQFF. This chain links TRBV27 with TRBJ2-1; D call uncertain. The CDR3 length is 14 residues. The V end lost 4 bases, the J end lost 8 bases, and 15 bases lay between the germline ends. Germline V gives CDR1 MNHEY, CDR2 SMNVEV (reference sequence).

This clone was observed a handful of times. The chain has TRBV1 and TRBJ2-2; the table's TRBD1 call for D was not verified on the DNA. TRBV1 is shown as a pseudogene. The CDR3 runs to 15 residues. CDR3 nucleotides: TGCACCAGCAGCCATGGTACAGGGGAAACCGGGGAGCTGTTTTTT. Its protein is CTSSHGTGETGELFF.

The rearrangement uses TRBV7-3 and TRBJ2-1; 9 bases align to TRBD2. CDR1 is SGHTA and CDR2 is FQGTGA in the germline V gene. The CDR3 runs to 15 residues. V lost 5 bases and J lost 0; bases outside the gene matches: 2. The DNA for the CDR3 is TGTGCCAGCAGCAGCGGGAGGATCTCCTACAATGAGCAGTTCTTC. Translating gives CASSSGRISYNEQFF.

The chain has TRBV11-3 and TRBJ2-2, with 11 bases fitting TRBD2. Germline V gene data show CDR1 as SGHNT and CDR2 as YENEEA. The CDR3 spans 16 residues. V shed 4 bases, J shed 5 bases, and the junction held 6 bases outside the gene matches. The CDR3 DNA reads as TGTGCCAGCAGCTCCACCGGGACTAGCGGTACCGGGGAGCTGTTTTTT. Protein sequence: CASSSTGTSGTGELFF.

The V and J genes are TRBV4-2 and TRBJ2-7, with 7 bases that match TRBD2. The junction had 6 bases not matched to a gene; V was cut back by 0 bases and J by 1 base. The germline V gene encodes CDR1 LGHNA and CDR2 YNFKEQ. The CDR3 has 16 residues. The CDR3 here is CASSQDRASGSYEQYF. The CDR3 DNA reads TGTGCCAGCAGCCAAGATCGGGCTAGCGGTTCCTACGAGCAGTACTTC.

The table lists this clone with a few counts. The chain has TRBV19 and TRBJ2-1; 16 nucleotides agree with TRBD2. The CDR3 loop spans 20 amino acids. V shed 5 bases, J shed 6 bases, and the junction held 16 bases outside the gene matches. Germline loops: CDR1 LNHDA, CDR2 SQIVND (reference sequence). The CDR3 sequence: CASSSSPGLAGGIGSNEQFF. The CDR3 nucleotides read TGTGCCAGTAGTTCCTCCCCGGGACTAGCGGGAGGGATAGGAAGCAATGAGCAGTTCTTC.

The chain employs TRBV28 and TRBJ1-3; 9 bases are shared with TRBD1. The CDR3 has 14 residues. CDR1 is MDHEN and CDR2 is SYDVKM in the germline V gene. With 5 bases clipped from V and 6 bases from J, the junction kept 5 bases outside the gene matches. The CDR3 DNA reads TGTGCCAGCAGTGACCGGGACAGGGTAAACACCATATATTTT. This translates into CASSDRDRVNTIYF.

The chain joins TRBV5-1 to TRBJ2-7, with 8 bases lining up with TRBD2. Germline V gene lookup returns CDR1 SGHRS and CDR2 YFSETQ. J gave up 4 bases and V 0 bases, and 3 bases lay outside the gene matches. This CDR3 is 14 amino acids long. CDR3 sequence reads: CASSLDPSGYEQYF. The CDR3 DNA follows: TGCGCCAGCAGCTTGGATCCTAGCGGGTACGAGCAGTACTTC. Full variable domain (outside the CDR3, taken from reference TRBV5-1 and TRBJ2-7): KAGVTQTPRYLIKTRGQQVTLSCSPISGHRSVSWYQQTPGQGLQFLFEYFSETQRNKGNFPGRFSGRQFSNSRSEMNVSTLELGDSALYLCASSLDPSGYEQYFGPGTRLTVT.

In this sample, this clone turned up once. This chain uses TRBV9 with TRBJ2-1; the match to TRBD2 covers 7 bases. V shed 0 bases and J 0 bases; nucleotides not matched to a gene: 3. CDR3 length: 16 residues. Germline CDR1 is SGDLS and CDR2 is YYNGEE. The CDR3 here is CASSVVGRGSYNEQFF. The CDR3 nucleotides are TGTGCCAGCAGCGTAGTAGGGAGGGGCTCCTACAATGAGCAGTTCTTC.